This T cell receptor (beta chain) came from a study of blood T cell repertoires in COVID-19. Study as a whole: Whether acute or convalescent, the COVID-19 samples came from the United States, Italy and Spain. PBMCs, B-cell-depleted T cells, or T cells provided the cDNA or gDNA that made up the material.

This clone was seen only once. Original processing notes: Using reference gene primer amplification, nucleated cell counts were estimated. The table came from immunoSEQ multiplex PCR; TCRdb's copy has only in-frame clones and leaves some out. V, J and clone size are those of that table, while D and trimming were read from the DNA. Of some 230,000 clones listed, more than 80% are singletons. CDR3 length equals 14 residues. V trimming: 0 bases; J trimming: 6 bases; junction bases outside the gene matches: 2. CDR1 is MGHRA, CDR2 YSYEKL, per germline. Material for sequencing was peripheral blood. The sequence was obtained from a man aged 25-40 years who had recovered from COVID-19. The chain has TRBV4-1 and TRBJ1-2, with TRBD1 identical over 9 bases. The CDR3 sequence is CASSQDWTGDGYTF. In DNA, the CDR3 is TGCGCCAGCAGCCAAGATTGGACAGGGGATGGCTACACCTTC.